One sample yielded the 14 T cell receptor beta chains listed below, sequenced in a study of blood T cell repertoires in COVID-19. Generated by immunoSEQ multiplex PCR, the TCRdb table keeps only in-frame clones and is missing some. Of under 75,000 clones listed, approximately 72% are singletons. Sequencing was done on a sample of peripheral blood. These receptors were taken from a woman aged 70 to 79 with COVID-19, enrolled during active disease.

This chain links TRBV2 with TRBJ1-4; 9 bases align to TRBD1. CDR1 is SNHLY, CDR2 FYNNEI, per germline. V lost 5 bases and J lost 7; bases outside the gene matches: 8. There are 15 residues in the CDR3. The CDR3 region has the DNA TGTGCCAGCAGTACCCACAGGGGGCGGAGTGAAAAACTGTTTTTT. Translating gives CASSTHRGRSEKLFF.

This clone was found a few times. The chain employs TRBV12-5 and TRBJ2-5; weak D call: TRBD2 (5 bases). Trimming left V 2 bases short and J 0 bases short, with 7 bases between. CDR3 length: 14 amino acids. Germline V CDR1 and CDR2: LGHNT, FRNRAP. The CDR3 region has the DNA TGTGCTAGTGGTTTGAGCGGAGACCAAGAGACCCAGTACTTC. It specifies CASGLSGDQETQYF.

This clone was picked up one time. This sequence joins TRBV19 and TRBJ1-1, with D maybe TRBD1 (6 bases). CDR3 length equals 13 residues. Germline V lookup: CDR1 LNHDA, CDR2 SQIVND (reference sequence). With 2 bases removed from V and 11 bases from J, the gap between germline ends came to 15 bases. DNA for the CDR3: TGTGCCAGTAGTATAACGGCGGACAGACAGGCTTTCTTT. It specifies CASSITADRQAFF. Filled out from reference TRBV19 and TRBJ1-1, the complete variable domain reads DGGITQSPKYLFRKEGQNVTLSCEQNLNHDAMYWYRQDPGQGLRLIYYSQIVNDFQKGDIAEGYSVSREKKESFPLTVTSAQKNPTAFYLCASSITADRQAFFGQGTRLTVV.

This clone was observed many times. This sequence joins TRBV4-3 and TRBJ2-7; no firm D call. Germline V gene lookup returns CDR1 LGHNA and CDR2 YSLEER. The CDR3 runs to 15 residues. Trimming pared 0 bases from V and 7 bases from J, leaving 16 bases between. The CDR3 coding sequence is TGCGCCAGCAGCCAAGAAGTGGTGAGTTTACGAGAGCAGTACTTC. Translated: CASSQEVVSLREQYF.

The V and J genes are TRBV19 and TRBJ1-1; D may be TRBD1 (5 bases). The CDR3 runs 12 residues. V was pared by 10 bases and J by 1 base, with 10 bases between. Per the germline V gene, CDR1 is LNHDA and CDR2 is SQIVND (reference sequence). The CDR3 DNA reads as TGTGCCACCCGGGGGGGGAACACTGAAGCTTTCTTT. It specifies CATRGGNTEAFF.

Remarks on this clone: At one end, the junction sequence differs from germline, possibly due to a read error. CDR3 sequence: CASSPDSILHF. In DNA form, the CDR3 reads TGTGCCAGCAGCCCTGACTCCATTTTGCACTTC. The chain employs TRBV6-2 or TRBV6-3 and TRBJ2-5; D ambiguous. CDR3 length: 11 residues. Germline V CDR1 and CDR2: MNHEY, SVGEGT.

The V and J genes are TRBV7-9 and TRBJ2-5; D may be TRBD2 (5 bases). Germline-derived CDR1 and CDR2 are SEHNR and FQNEAQ (reference sequence). Trimming took off 1 base at V and 7 bases at J, with 13 bases between the two ends. The CDR3 contains 14 residues. CDR3 sequence (DNA): TGTGCCAGCAGCTTAGGAGGGAGCGAGCGGACCCAGTACTTC. This translates into CASSLGGSERTQYF.

The chain recombines TRBV27 with TRBJ2-3; TRBD2 aligns across 8 bases. Trimming cost V 8 bases and J 1 base; bases outside gene matches: 11. This CDR3 comprises 16 residues. Germline V gene sequence: CDR1 MNHEY, CDR2 SMNVEV (reference sequence). The CDR3 loop is CASDRGASGRTDTQYF. The CDR3, as DNA: TGTGCCAGCGATAGGGGGGCTAGCGGGCGCACAGATACGCAGTATTTT.

The V call is TRBV4-1, the J call TRBJ1-5, with 10 bases aligning to TRBD1. J was trimmed by 7 bases and V by 4 bases; bases with no gene match: 10. This CDR3 is 16 amino acids long. CDR1 MGHRA and CDR2 YSYEKL come from the germline V gene. The CDR3 DNA reads as TGCGCCAGCAGCCTGCTGGGGACAGGGGTTTTCCAGCCCCAGCATTTT. This encodes CASSLLGTGVFQPQHF.

V is TRBV13 and J is TRBJ2-7, with 9 bases matching TRBD2. V gave up 5 bases and J gave up 4 bases; unmatched junction bases: 6. Per the germline V gene, CDR1 is PRHDT and CDR2 is FYEKMQ (reference sequence). This CDR3 spans 14 amino acids. Here the CDR3 DNA reads TGTGCCAGCAGCCATAGCGGGAGCCGTTACGAGCAGTACGTC. Protein product: CASSHSGSRYEQYV.

The sample holds a few counts of this clone. The rearrangement links TRBV4-1 to TRBJ2-3, with 9 positions matching TRBD2. The CDR3 loop spans 15 amino acids. From germline, CDR1 is MGHRA and CDR2 YSYEKL. Trimming cost V 1 base and J 4 bases; bases outside gene matches: 3. DNA of the CDR3: TGCGCCAGCAGCCAAGTAGCGGGAGAGGCAGATACGCAGTATTTT. This encodes CASSQVAGEADTQYF.

The gene calls are TRBV6-5 and TRBJ1-2, with a possible D match to TRBD1 (5 bases). The CDR3 loop spans 14 amino acids. Trimming left V 6 bases short and J 8 bases short, with 19 bases between. Germline V gene data show CDR1 as MNHEY and CDR2 as SVGAGI. CDR3 in amino acids: CASSLRGIGGGYTF. For the CDR3, the DNA is TGTGCCAGCAGCCTCCGCGGAATTGGGGGGGGCTACACCTTC.

The chain carries TRBV4-2 and TRBJ1-2; 7 bases align to TRBD1. CDR3 length: 16 amino acids. Trimming at V came to 0 bases and at J to 4 bases, leaving 8 bases not matched to a gene. The V gene's germline CDR1 is LGHNA and CDR2 YNFKEQ. The CDR3 here is CASSQDPNRGSYGYTF. CDR3 DNA sequence: TGTGCCAGCAGCCAAGACCCGAACAGGGGTTCCTATGGCTACACCTTC.

The chain employs TRBV6-6 and TRBJ2-1, with 8 positions matching TRBD2. Germline values: CDR1 MNHNY, CDR2 SVGAGI (reference sequence). The CDR3 covers 13 residues. After removal of 8 bases from V and 10 bases from J, the junction contained 10 bases not matched to a gene. Here the CDR3 DNA reads TGTGCCAGCGCGAGCGGGAGCAACCTGGAGCAGTTCTTC. Protein product: CASASGSNLEQFF.